One and the same sample provided the 11 T cell receptor beta chains below, sequenced in a study of blood T cell repertoires in COVID-19. Libraries were prepared by immunoSEQ multiplex PCR; TCRdb keeps only in-frame clonotypes and omits some of them. The table records 200,000 to 250,000 clones, 70% to 90% of them present only once. What was sequenced was PBMCs or T cells enriched from blood (not recorded which). The receptors derive from a woman between 45 and 65 years old in a cohort exposed to, infected with or recovered from COVID-19 (not recorded which).

The chain recombines TRBV4-3 with TRBJ1-4; D is undetermined. V was clipped by 0 bases and J by 11 bases, with 7 bases between them. Looked up from germline, CDR1 is LGHNA and CDR2 is YSLEER. This CDR3 has 12 amino acids. The DNA for the CDR3 is TGCGCCAGCAGCCAAGATGGGAGGAAACTGTTTTTT. This translates into CASSQDGRKLFF.

This clone was seen only once. This chain links TRBV18 with TRBJ1-4; the D gene is possibly TRBD1 (5 bases). Germline values: CDR1 KGHSH, CDR2 LQKENI. Between the trimmed V and J ends, which lost 3 bases and 5 bases, there was a span of 13 bases. This CDR3 comprises 15 residues. The CDR3 spells CASSPKGASNEKLFF. Here the CDR3 DNA reads TGTGCCAGCTCACCGAAAGGGGCCTCGAATGAAAAACTGTTTTTT.

The chain links TRBV15 to TRBJ1-1, with D unclear. V was trimmed by 3 bases and J by 1 base, leaving 9 bases between them. The length of the CDR3 is 14 residues. Per the germline V gene, CDR1 is LNHNV and CDR2 is YYDKDF (reference sequence). CDR3 residues: CATSRWEGNTEAFF. As DNA, the CDR3 is TGTGCCACCAGCAGGTGGGAGGGGAACACTGAAGCTTTCTTT.

The J gene is TRBJ1-1, the V gene TRBV19, with 7 bases aligning to TRBD1. Germline values: CDR1 LNHDA, CDR2 SQIVND (reference sequence). The V segment lost 4 bases and the J segment 1 base; nucleotides outside the gene matches: 3. This CDR3 region has 14 residues. DNA of the CDR3: TGTGCCAGTAGTAGCCGACAGGGGAACACTGAAGCTTTCTTT. The encoded protein is CASSSRQGNTEAFF.

The chain has TRBV19 and TRBJ1-1; D unresolved. In germline, CDR1 is LNHDA, CDR2 SQIVND (reference sequence). The V and J ends lost 4 bases and 3 bases respectively, with 9 bases between them. The CDR3 spans 13 residues. The CDR3 loop reads CASSRTGDTEAFF. DNA for the CDR3: TGTGCCAGTAGTAGAACGGGAGACACTGAAGCTTTCTTT.

This chain connects TRBV6-2 or TRBV6-3 to TRBJ2-1; 10 bases match TRBD1. Looked up from germline, CDR1 is MNHEY and CDR2 is SVGEGT. The junction had 6 bases not matched to a gene; V was cut back by 2 bases and J by 8 bases. This CDR3 comprises 15 residues. The CDR3 DNA is TGTGCCAGCAGTTACCCGGGACAGGGGCTGGATGAGCAGTTCTTC. Translated: CASSYPGQGLDEQFF.

The genes are TRBV19 and TRBJ1-1; D is unresolved. Germline V gene lookup returns CDR1 LNHDA and CDR2 SQIVND (reference sequence). Trimming took off 5 bases at V and 10 bases at J, with 20 bases between the two ends. There are 14 residues in the CDR3. The CDR3 coding sequence is TGTGCCAGTAGTGCGATAGGCGGTTTTGCATCAGCTTTCTTT. This sequence encodes CASSAIGGFASAFF.

V and J are TRBV10-3 and TRBJ1-2; a weak D match, TRBD1 (5 bases). There are 13 residues in the CDR3. In germline, CDR1 is ENHRY, CDR2 SYGVKD. V lost 4 bases to trimming and J lost 7 bases, with 13 bases between them. The CDR3 nucleotides are TGTGCCATCAGTGTGCAGGTGGGGGGTGGCTACACCTTC. Its translation: CAISVQVGGGYTF.

This rearrangement joins TRBV6-5 to TRBJ1-2; 9 bases line up with TRBD1. Germline CDR1 MNHEY, CDR2 SVGAGI. V dropped 10 bases and J dropped 6; count of bases not matched to a gene: 9. The CDR3 sequence is 13 residues long. The CDR3 spells CATRPRTGDGYTF. The CDR3 DNA follows: TGTGCCACCCGCCCCCGGACAGGGGATGGCTACACCTTC.

The chain has TRBV30 and TRBJ2-3; 7 positions agree with TRBD2. This CDR3 is 13 amino acids long. Trimming cost V 4 bases and J 3 bases; bases outside gene matches: 4. CDR1 and CDR2 (germline): GTSNPN, SVGIG (reference sequence). The CDR3 DNA reads TGTGCCTGGAACAAGCGGGGAACAGATACGCAGTATTTT. Translation: CAWNKRGTDTQYF.

The rearrangement links TRBV10-3 to TRBJ1-4; TRBD1 agrees at 7 bases. The germline gives CDR1 ENHRY, CDR2 SYGVKD. The CDR3 spans 14 residues. The trim removed 10 bases at V and 0 bases at J, leaving 5 bases unmatched. CDR3 DNA sequence: TGTGCCACTAGACAGGGTTCAACTAATGAAAAACTGTTTTTT. It yields the protein CATRQGSTNEKLFF.